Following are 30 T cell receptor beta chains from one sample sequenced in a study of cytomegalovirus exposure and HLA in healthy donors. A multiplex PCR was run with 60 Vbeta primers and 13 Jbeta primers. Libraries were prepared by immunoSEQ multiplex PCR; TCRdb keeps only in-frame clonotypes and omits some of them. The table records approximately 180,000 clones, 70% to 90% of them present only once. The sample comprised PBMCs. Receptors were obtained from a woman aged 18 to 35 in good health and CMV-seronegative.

CDR3 nucleotide sequence: TGCGCCAGCAGGGTGACAGGGGGTACTGAAGCTTTCTTT. Translated: CASRVTGGTEAFF. J is TRBJ1-1 and V is TRBV10-2; 9 bases are a match to TRBD1. Trimming removed 6 bases from V and 5 bases from J; junction bases left unmatched: 4. The CDR3 has 13 amino acids. The V gene's germline CDR1 is WSHSY and CDR2 SAAADI.

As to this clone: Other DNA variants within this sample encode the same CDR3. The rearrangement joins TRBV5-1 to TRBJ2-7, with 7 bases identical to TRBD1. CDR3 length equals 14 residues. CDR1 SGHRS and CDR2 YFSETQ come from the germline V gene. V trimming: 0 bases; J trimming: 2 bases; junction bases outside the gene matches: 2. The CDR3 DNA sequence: TGCGCCAGCAGCTTGGGTACAGGGGCCTACGAGCAGTACTTC. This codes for CASSLGTGAYEQYF.

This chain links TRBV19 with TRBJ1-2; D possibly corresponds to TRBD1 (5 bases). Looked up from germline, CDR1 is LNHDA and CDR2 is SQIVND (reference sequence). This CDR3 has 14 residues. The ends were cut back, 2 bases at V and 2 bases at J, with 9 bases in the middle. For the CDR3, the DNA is TGTGCCAGTAGTATACCGCGGGACAACTATGGCTACACCTTC. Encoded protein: CASSIPRDNYGYTF.

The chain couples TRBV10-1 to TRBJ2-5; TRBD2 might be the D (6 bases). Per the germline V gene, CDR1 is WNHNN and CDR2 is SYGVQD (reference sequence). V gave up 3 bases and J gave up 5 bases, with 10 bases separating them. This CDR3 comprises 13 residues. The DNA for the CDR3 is TGCGCCAGCAGTGACGGGACTGGCGAGACCCAGTACTTC. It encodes CASSDGTGETQYF.

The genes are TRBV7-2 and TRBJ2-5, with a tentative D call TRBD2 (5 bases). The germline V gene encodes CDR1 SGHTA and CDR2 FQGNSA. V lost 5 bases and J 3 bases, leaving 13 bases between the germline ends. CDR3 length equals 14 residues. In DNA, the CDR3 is TGTGCCAGCAGCCCCCTGACGGGGAAAGAGACCCAGTACTTC. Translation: CASSPLTGKETQYF.

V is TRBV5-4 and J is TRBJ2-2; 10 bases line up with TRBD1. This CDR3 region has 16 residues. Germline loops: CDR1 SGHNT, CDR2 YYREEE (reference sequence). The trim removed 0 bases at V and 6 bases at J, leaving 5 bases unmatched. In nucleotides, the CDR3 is TGTGCCAGCAGCTTGGGACAGGGGGCGAGGGCCGGGGAGCTGTTTTTT. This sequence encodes CASSLGQGARAGELFF.

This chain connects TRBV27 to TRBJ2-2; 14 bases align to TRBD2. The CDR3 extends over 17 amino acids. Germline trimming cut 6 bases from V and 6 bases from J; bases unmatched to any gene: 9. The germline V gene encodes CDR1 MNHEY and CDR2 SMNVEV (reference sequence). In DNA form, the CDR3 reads TGTGCCAGCAGACATGCCGGGACTAGCGGGAGTGCCGGGGAGCTGTTTTTT. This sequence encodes CASRHAGTSGSAGELFF.

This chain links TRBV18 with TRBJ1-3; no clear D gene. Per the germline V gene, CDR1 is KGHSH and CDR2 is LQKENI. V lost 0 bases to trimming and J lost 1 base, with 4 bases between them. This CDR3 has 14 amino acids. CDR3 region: CASSPPISGNTIYF. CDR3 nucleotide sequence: TGTGCCAGCTCACCACCTATTTCTGGAAACACCATATATTTT.

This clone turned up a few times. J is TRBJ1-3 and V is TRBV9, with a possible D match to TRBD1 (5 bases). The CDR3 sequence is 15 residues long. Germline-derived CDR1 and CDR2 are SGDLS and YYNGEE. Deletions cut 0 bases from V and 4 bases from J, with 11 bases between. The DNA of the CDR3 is TGTGCCAGCAGCGTAGAAGGGGTGGCAGGAAACACCATATATTTT. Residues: CASSVEGVAGNTIYF.

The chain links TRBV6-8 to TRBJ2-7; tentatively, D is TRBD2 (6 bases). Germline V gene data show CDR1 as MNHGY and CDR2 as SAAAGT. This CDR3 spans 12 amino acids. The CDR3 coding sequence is TGTGTCGGGGAGGAGCTGCCCTACGAGCAGTACTTC. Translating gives CVGEELPYEQYF.

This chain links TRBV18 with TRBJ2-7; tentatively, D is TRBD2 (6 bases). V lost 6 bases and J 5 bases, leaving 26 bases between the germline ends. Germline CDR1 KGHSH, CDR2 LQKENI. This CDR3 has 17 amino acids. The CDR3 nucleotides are TGTGCCAGCTCCCCAACCTCAGGTAATCAGGGCGGGAACGAGCAGTACTTC. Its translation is CASSPTSGNQGGNEQYF. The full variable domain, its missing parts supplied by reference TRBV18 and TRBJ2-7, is NAGVMQNPRHLVRRRGQEARLRCSPMKGHSHVYWYRQLPEEGLKFMVYLQKENIIDESGMPKERFSAEFPKEGPSILRIQQVVRGDSAAYFCASSPTSGNQGGNEQYFGPGTRLTVT.

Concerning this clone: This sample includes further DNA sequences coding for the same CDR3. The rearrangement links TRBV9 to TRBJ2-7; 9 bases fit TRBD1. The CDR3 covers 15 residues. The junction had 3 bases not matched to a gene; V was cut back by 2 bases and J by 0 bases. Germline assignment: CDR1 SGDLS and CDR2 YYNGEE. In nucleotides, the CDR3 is TGTGCCAGCAGCGTTGGACAGGGGCCCTCCTACGAGCAGTACTTC. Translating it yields CASSVGQGPSYEQYF. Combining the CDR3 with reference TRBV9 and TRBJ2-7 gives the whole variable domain DSGVTQTPKHLITATGQRVTLRCSPRSGDLSVYWYQQSLDQGLQFLIQYYNGEERAKGNILERFSAQQFPDLHSELNLSSLELGDSALYFCASSVGQGPSYEQYFGPGTRLTVT.

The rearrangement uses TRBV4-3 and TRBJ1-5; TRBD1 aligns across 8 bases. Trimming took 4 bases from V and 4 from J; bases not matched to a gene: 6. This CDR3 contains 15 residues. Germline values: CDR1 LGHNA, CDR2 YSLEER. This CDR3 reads CASSPAGGGNQPQHF. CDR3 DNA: TGCGCCAGCAGCCCAGCAGGGGGCGGAAATCAGCCCCAGCATTTT.

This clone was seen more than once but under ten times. Here the CDR3 DNA reads TGTGCCGTGGGGGGGACTGAAGCTTTCTTT. As protein: CAVGGTEAFF. The V call is TRBV7-7, the J call TRBJ1-1; possibly TRBD1 for D (5 bases). Trimming took 11 bases from V and 5 from J, leaving 9 bases between them. From germline, CDR1 is SSHAT and CDR2 FNYEAQ (reference sequence). The CDR3 extends over 10 amino acids.

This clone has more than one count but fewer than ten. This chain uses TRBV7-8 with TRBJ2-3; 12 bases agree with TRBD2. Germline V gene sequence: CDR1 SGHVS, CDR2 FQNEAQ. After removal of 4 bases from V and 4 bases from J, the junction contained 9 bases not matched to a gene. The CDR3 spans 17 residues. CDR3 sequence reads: CASSSTSGGPVADTQYF. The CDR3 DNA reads TGTGCCAGCAGCTCGACTAGCGGGGGCCCCGTGGCAGATACGCAGTATTTT.

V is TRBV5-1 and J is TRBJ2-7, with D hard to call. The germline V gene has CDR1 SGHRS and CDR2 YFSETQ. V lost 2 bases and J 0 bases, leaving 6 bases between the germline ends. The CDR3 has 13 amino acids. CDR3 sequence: CASSLRSSYEQYF. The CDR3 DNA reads TGCGCCAGCAGCTTAAGGAGCTCCTACGAGCAGTACTTC.

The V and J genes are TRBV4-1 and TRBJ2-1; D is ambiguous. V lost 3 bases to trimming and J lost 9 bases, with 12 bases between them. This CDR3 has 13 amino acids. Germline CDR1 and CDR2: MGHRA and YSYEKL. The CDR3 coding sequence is TGCGCCAGCAGCCACGTCTCAATCAGTGAGCAGTTCTTC. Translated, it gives CASSHVSISEQFF.

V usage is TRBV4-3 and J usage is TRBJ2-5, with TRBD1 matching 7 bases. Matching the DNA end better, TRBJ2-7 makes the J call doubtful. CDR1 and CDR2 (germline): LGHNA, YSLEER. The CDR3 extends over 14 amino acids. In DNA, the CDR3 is TGCGCCAGCAGCCCGACAGGGACCCGCTACGAGCAGTACTTC. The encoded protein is CASSPTGTRYEQYF.

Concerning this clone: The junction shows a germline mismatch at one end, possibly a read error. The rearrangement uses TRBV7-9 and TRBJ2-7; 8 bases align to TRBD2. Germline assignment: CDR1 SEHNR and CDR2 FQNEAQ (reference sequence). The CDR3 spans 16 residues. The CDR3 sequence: CASLPSGGRMTYGQYF. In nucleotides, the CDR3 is TGTGCCAGCCTGCCCTCGGGGGGGCGCATGACCTACGGGCAGTACTTC.

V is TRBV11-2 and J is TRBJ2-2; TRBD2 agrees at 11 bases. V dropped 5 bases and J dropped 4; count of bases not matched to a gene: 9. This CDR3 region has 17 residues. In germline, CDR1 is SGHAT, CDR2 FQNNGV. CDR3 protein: CASSIGSGGASTGELFF. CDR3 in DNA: TGTGCCAGCAGCATAGGTAGCGGGGGGGCGAGCACCGGGGAGCTGTTTTTT.

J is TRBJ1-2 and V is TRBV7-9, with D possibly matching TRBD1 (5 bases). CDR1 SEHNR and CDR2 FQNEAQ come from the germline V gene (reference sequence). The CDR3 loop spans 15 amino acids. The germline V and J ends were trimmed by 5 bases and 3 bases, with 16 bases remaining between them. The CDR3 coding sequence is TGTGCCAGCAGCCTCTCGACGGGGGATGACTATGGCTACACCTTC. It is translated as CASSLSTGDDYGYTF.

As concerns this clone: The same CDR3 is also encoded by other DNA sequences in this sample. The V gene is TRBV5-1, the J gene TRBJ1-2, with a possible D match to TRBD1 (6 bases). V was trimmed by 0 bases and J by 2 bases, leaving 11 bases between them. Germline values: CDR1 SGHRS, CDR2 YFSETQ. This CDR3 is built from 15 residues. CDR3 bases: TGCGCCAGCAGCTTGGCCGCGGGGGCAAACTATGGCTACACCTTC. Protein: CASSLAAGANYGYTF. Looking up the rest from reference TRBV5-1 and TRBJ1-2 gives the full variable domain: KAGVTQTPRYLIKTRGQQVTLSCSPISGHRSVSWYQQTPGQGLQFLFEYFSETQRNKGNFPGRFSGRQFSNSRSEMNVSTLELGDSALYLCASSLAAGANYGYTFGSGTRLTVV.

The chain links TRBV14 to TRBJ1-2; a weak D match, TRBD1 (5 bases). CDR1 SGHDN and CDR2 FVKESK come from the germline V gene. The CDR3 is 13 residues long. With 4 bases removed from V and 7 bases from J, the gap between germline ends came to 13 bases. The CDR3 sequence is CASSLLQGTGYTF. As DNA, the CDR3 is TGTGCCAGCAGCCTTCTTCAGGGAACTGGCTACACCTTC.

CDR3 sequence reads: CASSHESGTFFSYEQYF. The CDR3 nucleotides are TGTGCCAGCAGTCACGAGTCCGGGACTTTTTTCTCCTACGAGCAGTACTTC. The genes are TRBV2 and TRBJ2-7; TRBD2 might be the D (6 bases). Germline lookup yields CDR1 SNHLY and CDR2 FYNNEI. The V end lost 5 bases, the J end lost 0 bases, and 20 bases lay between the germline ends. The CDR3 length is 17 residues.

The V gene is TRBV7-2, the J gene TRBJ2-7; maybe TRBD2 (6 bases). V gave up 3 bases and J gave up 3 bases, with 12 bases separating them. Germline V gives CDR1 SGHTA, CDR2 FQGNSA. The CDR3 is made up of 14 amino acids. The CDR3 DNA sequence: TGTGCCAGCAGCTTCTCTCGCGGGAACTACGAGCAGTACTTC. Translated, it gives CASSFSRGNYEQYF.

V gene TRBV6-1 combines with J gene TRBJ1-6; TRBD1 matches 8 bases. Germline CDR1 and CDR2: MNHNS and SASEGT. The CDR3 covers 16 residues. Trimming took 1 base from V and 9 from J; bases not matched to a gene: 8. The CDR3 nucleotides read TGTGCCAGCAGTGAAGGGTACGGACAGGGAGGTTCACCCCTCCACTTT. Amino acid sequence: CASSEGYGQGGSPLHF.

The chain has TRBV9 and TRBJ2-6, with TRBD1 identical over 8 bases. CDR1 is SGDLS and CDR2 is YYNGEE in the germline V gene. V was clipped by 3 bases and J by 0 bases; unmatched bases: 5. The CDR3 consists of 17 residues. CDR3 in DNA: TGTGCCAGCAGCGGCCGGGACAGGTCCTCTGGGGCCAACGTCCTGACTTTC. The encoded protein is CASSGRDRSSGANVLTF.

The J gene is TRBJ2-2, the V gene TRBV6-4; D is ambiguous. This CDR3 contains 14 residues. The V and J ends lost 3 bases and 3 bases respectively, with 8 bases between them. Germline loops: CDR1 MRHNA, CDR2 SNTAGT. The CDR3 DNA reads TGTGCCAGCAGTGAGGCGGCCGACACCGGGGAGCTGTTTTTT. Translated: CASSEAADTGELFF.

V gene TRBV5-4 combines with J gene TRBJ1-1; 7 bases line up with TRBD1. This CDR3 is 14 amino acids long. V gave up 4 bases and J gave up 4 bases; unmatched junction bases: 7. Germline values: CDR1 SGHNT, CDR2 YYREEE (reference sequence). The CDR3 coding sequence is TGTGCCAGCAGCCAGACAGGGAGGTTCACTGAAGCTTTCTTT. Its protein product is CASSQTGRFTEAFF.

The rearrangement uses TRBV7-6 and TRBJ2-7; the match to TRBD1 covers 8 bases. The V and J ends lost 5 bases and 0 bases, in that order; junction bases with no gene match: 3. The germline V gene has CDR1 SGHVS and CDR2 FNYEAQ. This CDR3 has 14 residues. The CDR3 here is CASSLDRASYEQYF. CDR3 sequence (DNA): TGTGCCAGCAGCCTGGACAGGGCCTCCTACGAGCAGTACTTC.